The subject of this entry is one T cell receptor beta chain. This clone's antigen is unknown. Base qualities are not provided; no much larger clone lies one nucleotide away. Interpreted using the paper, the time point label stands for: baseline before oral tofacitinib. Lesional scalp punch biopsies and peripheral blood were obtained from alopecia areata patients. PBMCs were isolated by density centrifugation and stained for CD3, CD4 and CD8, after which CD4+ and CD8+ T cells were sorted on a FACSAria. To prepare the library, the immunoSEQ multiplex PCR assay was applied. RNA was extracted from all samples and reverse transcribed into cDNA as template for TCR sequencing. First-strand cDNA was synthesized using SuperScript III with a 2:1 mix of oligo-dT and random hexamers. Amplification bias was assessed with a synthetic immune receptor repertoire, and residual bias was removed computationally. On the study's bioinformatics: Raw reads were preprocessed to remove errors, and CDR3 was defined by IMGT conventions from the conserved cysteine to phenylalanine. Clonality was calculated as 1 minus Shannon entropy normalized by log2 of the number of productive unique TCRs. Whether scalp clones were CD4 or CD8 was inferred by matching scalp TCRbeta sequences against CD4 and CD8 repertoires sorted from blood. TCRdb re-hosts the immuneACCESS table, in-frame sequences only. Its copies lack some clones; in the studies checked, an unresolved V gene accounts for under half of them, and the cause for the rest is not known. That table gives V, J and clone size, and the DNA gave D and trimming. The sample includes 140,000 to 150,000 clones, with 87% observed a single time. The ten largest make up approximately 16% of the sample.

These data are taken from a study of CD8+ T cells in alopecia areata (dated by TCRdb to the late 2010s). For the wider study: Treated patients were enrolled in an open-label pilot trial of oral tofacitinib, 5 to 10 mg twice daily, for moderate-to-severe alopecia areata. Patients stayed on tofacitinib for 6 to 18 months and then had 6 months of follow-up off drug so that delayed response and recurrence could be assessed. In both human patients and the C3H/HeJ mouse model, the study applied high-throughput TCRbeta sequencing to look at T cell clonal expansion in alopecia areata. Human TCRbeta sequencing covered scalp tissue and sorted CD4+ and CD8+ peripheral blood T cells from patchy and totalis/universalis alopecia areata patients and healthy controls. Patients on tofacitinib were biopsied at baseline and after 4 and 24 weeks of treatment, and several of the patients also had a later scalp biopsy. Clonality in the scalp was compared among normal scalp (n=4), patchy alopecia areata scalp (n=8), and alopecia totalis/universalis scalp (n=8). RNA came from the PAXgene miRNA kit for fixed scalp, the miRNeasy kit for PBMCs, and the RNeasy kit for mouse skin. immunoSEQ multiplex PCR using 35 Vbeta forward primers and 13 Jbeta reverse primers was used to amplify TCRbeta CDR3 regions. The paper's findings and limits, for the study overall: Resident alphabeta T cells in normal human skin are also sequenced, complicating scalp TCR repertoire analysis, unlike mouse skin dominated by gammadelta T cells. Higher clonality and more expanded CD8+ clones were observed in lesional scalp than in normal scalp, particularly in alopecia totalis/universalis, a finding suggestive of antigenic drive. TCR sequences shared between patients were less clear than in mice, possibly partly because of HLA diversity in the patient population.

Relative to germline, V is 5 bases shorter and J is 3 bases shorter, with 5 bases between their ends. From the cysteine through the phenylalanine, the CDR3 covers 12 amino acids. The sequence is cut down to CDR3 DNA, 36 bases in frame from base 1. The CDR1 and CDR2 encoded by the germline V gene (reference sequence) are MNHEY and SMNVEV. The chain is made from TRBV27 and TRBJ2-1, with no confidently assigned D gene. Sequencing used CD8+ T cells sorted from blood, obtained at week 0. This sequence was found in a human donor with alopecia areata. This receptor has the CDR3 CASSPRYNEQFF. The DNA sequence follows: TGTGCCAGCAGTCCCCGCTACAATGAGCAGTTCTTC.